Listed below are T cell receptor beta chains from one sample, sequenced in a study of cytomegalovirus exposure and HLA in healthy donors. Only in-frame clones appear in the TCRdb table, and some are missing; sequencing was by immunoSEQ multiplex PCR. The sample has over 150,000 clones, approximately 80% seen once. Sequencing used PBMCs. These receptors were collected from a male donor in good health and CMV-seronegative. CDR3s include the opening cysteine and the closing phenylalanine or tryptophan. Fields, in order: V gene, CDR3 length, D gene, clone size, J gene, CDR3 DNA, CDR3 protein. The D gene is left open where the match is weak. Some rows mark clone size as missing; the rest say once, few, many or name a class of expanded clone.

>TRBV19|15|TRBD1|.|TRBJ2-7
TGTGCCAGTAGTATTGCTGGACAGGGGTCCTACGAGCAGTACTTC
CASSIAGQGSYEQYF
>TRBV15|11|TRBD1|few|TRBJ1-1
TGTGCCACCAGAGGACAGGGGAGAACTTTCTTT
CATRGQGRTFF
>TRBV5-4|15|TRBD2|.|TRBJ2-7
TGTGCCAGCAGCTTGGAACTAGCGGGGGCCTACGAGCAGTACTTC
CASSLELAGAYEQYF
>TRBV7-8|13|.|.|TRBJ1-5
TGTGCCAGCAGCTTAGGGGGGGGTCAGCCCCAGCATTTT
CASSLGGGQPQHF
>TRBV28|14|.|.|TRBJ2-7
TGTGCCAGCACTGTGGAACAGGCGACCTACGAGCAGTACTTC
CASTVEQATYEQYF
>TRBV5-1|16|.|once|TRBJ2-2
TGCGCCAGCAGCGATGCCCCTAATCCGAACACCGGGGAGCTGTTTTTT
CASSDAPNPNTGELFF
>TRBV29-1|14|TRBD1|.|TRBJ2-7
TGCAGCGTCGCCGGGACAGGGGTCGCCTACGAGCAGTACTTC
CSVAGTGVAYEQYF
>TRBV9|14|.|.|TRBJ1-5
TGTGCCAGCAGCGTAGACTATAGCAATCAGCCCCAGCATTTT
CASSVDYSNQPQHF
>TRBV19|18|TRBD2|.|TRBJ2-2
TGTGCCAGTAGTAGGACGTCCGGGACTAGCGGAGGTACCGGGGAGCTGTTTTTT
CASSRTSGTSGGTGELFF
>TRBV5-1|14|.|.|TRBJ2-3
TGCGCCAGCAGCTTGGACAGAAGCACAGATACGCAGTATTTT
CASSLDRSTDTQYF
>TRBV30|13|.|.|TRBJ1-1
TGTGCCTGGAGCACCGGGACAAGGGGGGGAGCTTTCTTT
CAWSTGTRGGAFF
>TRBV4-3|14|.|.|TRBJ2-7
TGCGCCAGCAGCCAGGCTGTCGTTTCCTACGAGCAGTACTTC
CASSQAVVSYEQYF
>TRBV5-6|13|.|.|TRBJ2-5
TGTGCCAGCAGCTTGGACAGGGTAAATGATGAGTACTTC
CASSLDRVNDEYF
>TRBV28|14|.|.|TRBJ2-7
TGTGCCAGCAGCAAACCCGGTCTCCCCTACGAGCAGTACTTC
CASSKPGLPYEQYF
>TRBV7-9|14|TRBD1|once|TRBJ1-5
TGTGCCAGCAGCTCGACAGGGGACAATCAGCCCCAGCATTTT
CASSSTGDNQPQHF
>TRBV5-1|13|.|.|TRBJ1-2
TGCGCCAGCAGCTTGGAAGGGGGCTATGGCTACACCTTC
CASSLEGGYGYTF
>TRBV5-6|17|TRBD1|few|TRBJ1-1
TGTGCCAGCAGCTTCTGGACAGGGAATTCTTTAGGGACTGAAGCTTTCTTT
CASSFWTGNSLGTEAFF
>TRBV7-6|15|TRBD2|.|TRBJ2-7
TGTGCCAGCAGCTTATCCGGGACTAGCGGCTACGAGCAGTACTTC
CASSLSGTSGYEQYF
>TRBV5-1|16|TRBD1|.|TRBJ2-5
TGCGCCAGCAGCTCGGAACCAGGGACAGGGGGGGAGACCCAGTACTTC
CASSSEPGTGGETQYF
>TRBV7-6|16|.|.|TRBJ2-5
TGTGCCAGCAGCTTAGCTTCTTTCGGGGTGAGAGAGACCCAGTACTTC
CASSLASFGVRETQYF
>TRBV28|15|TRBD2|.|TRBJ2-7
TGTGCCAGCAGACCAACAGGCCCCACCGGGGGGGAGCAGTACTTC
CASRPTGPTGGEQYF
>TRBV7-9|15|TRBD2|.|TRBJ2-7
TGTGCCAGCAGCGTAGCGCTAGCGGAAGTACCTGAGCAGTACTTC
CASSVALAEVPEQYF
>TRBV28|14|TRBD1|.|TRBJ2-7
TGTGCCAGCAGTTCACAGGGGGCAAAGTACGAGCAGTACTTC
CASSSQGAKYEQYF
>TRBV5-6|13|TRBD1|once|TRBJ2-7
TGTGCCAGCAGCCGGGACAGGGGGCGCGAGCAGTACTTC
CASSRDRGREQYF
>TRBV7-6|14|.|.|TRBJ2-7
TGTGCCAGCAGTCCCCTAGCGAGCCGTGGCGAGCAGTACTTC
CASSPLASRGEQYF
>TRBV11-2|18|TRBD1|.|TRBJ2-5
TGTGCCAGCAGCCGAAACCGGGACAGCATCTTAGGACAAGAGACCCAGTACTTC
CASSRNRDSILGQETQYF
>TRBV28|11|.|.|TRBJ2-4
TGTGCCAGCAGTTCACGACAGGTTCCGCACTTC
CASSSRQVPHF
>TRBV10-3|13|TRBD1|.|TRBJ2-5
TGTGCCATCAGACAGGGGGATGGAGAGACCCAGTACTTC
CAIRQGDGETQYF
>TRBV10-3|16|TRBD2|.|TRBJ2-7
TGTGCCATCAGTGTGACGGGGGGGGCAGCCTCCTACGAGCAGTACTTC
CAISVTGGAASYEQYF
>TRBV27|17|TRBD2|.|TRBJ2-7
TGTGCCAGCAGTTTATCGTGGGGACTAGCGGGGGCGGGTGAGCAGTACTTC
CASSLSWGLAGAGEQYF
>TRBV29-1|11|.|.|TRBJ2-5
TGCAGCGCCCCGGCGGGGGAGACCCAGTACTTC
CSAPAGETQYF
>TRBV21-1|14|.|.|TRBJ2-7
TGTGCCAGCAGCCTTAGCGGGAACTCCTACGAGCAGTACTTC
CASSLSGNSYEQYF
>TRBV4-1|16|TRBD1|few|TRBJ1-4
TGCGCCAGCAGCCAAGATCAGGACAGGGTAAGGGAAAAACTGTTTTTT
CASSQDQDRVREKLFF
>TRBV5-1|17|TRBD2|.|TRBJ2-3
TGCGCCAGCAGCTTGACCGGACTAGCGGGGGGCACAGATACGCAGTATTTT
CASSLTGLAGGTDTQYF
>TRBV10-1|17|TRBD2|once|TRBJ2-2
TGCGCCAGCAGTGGGGATGGGACTAGCAGTCTGTCCGGGGAGCTGTTTTTT
CASSGDGTSSLSGELFF
>TRBV7-9|17|.|once|TRBJ2-2
TGTGCCAGCAGCGCCCCCCCGGGACATTCGAACACCGGGGAGCTGTTTTTT
CASSAPPGHSNTGELFF
>TRBV29-1|16|TRBD1|.|TRBJ2-5
TGCAGCGTTGATAACGGGCGACAGGGCCCCCAAGAGACCCAGTACTTC
CSVDNGRQGPQETQYF
>TRBV19|14|TRBD1|.|TRBJ1-5
TGTGCCAGTAGTCCTCAGGGGGGAGATCAGCCCCAGCATTTT
CASSPQGGDQPQHF
>TRBV25-1|15|TRBD1|.|TRBJ2-5
TGTGCCAGCAGCAAGACAGGGGGCGCAGGGGAGACCCAGTACTTC
CASSKTGGAGETQYF
>TRBV7-2|15|.|.|TRBJ2-1
TGTGCCAGCAGCTTATTCAGAAGCTCCTACAATGAGCAGTTCTTC
CASSLFRSSYNEQFF
>TRBV19|20|TRBD2|.|TRBJ2-3
TGTGCCAGTAGCGGCGGGAGTAGCGGGAGAGATCACCCAAGCACAGATACGCAGTATTTT
CASSGGSSGRDHPSTDTQYF
>TRBV14|17|TRBD1|.|TRBJ2-6
TGTGCCAGCAGCCAACACTCGACAGGGTCTGGGGCCAACGTCCTGACTTTC
CASSQHSTGSGANVLTF
>TRBV18|14|.|few|TRBJ1-1
TGTGCCAGCTCAGAGAACAGGGCGAACACTGAAGCTTTCTTT
CASSENRANTEAFF
>TRBV10-3|16|TRBD2|.|TRBJ2-1
TGTGCCATCAGTGCTGGGACCGGGGGAGGGGCAACTGAGCAGTTCTTC
CAISAGTGGGATEQFF
>TRBV27|15|TRBD1|.|TRBJ2-5
TGTGCCAGCAGTCCATCGACAGGGGACCAAGAGACCCAGTACTTC
CASSPSTGDQETQYF
>TRBV7-2|15|.|.|TRBJ2-7
TGTGCCAGCAGCCGATTTCCGGACTTACCCTACGAGCAGTACTTC
CASSRFPDLPYEQYF
>TRBV30|12|.|few|TRBJ1-2
TGTGCCTGGAGCGCTGGACAGCCCGGCTACACCTTC
CAWSAGQPGYTF
>TRBV11-3|14|.|.|TRBJ2-1
TGTGCCAGCAGCTTAGAACCTGGAGCGAATGAGCAGTTCTTC
CASSLEPGANEQFF